This TCR beta chain was retrieved from a study of cytomegalovirus exposure and HLA in healthy donors. Looked up from germline, CDR1 is SEHNR and CDR2 is FQNEAQ (reference sequence). Trimming removed 0 bases at V and 3 bases at J, with 5 bases between. This CDR3 comprises 14 residues. Remarks on this clone: The antigen remains undetermined.

Primers included in the PCR were 60 Vbeta and 13 Jbeta primers. Under the authors' procedure: In a later analysis, of about 80 million unique beta chains, approximately 10 million appeared in at least two donors. Generated by immunoSEQ multiplex PCR, the TCRdb table keeps only in-frame clones and is missing some. V and J calls and clone size are copied from that table; D and trimming were computed from the DNA. The table shows some 130,000 clones, with 87% occurring only once. Notes on the study in general: TCR beta V segments were, for the most part, productive about 87% or about 30% of the time in an earlier analysis. Among immune exposure information, only CMV serostatus was available.

This cohort consisted of healthy bone marrow donors. The sample consisted of PBMCs. V usage is TRBV7-9 and J usage is TRBJ2-2; D gene ambiguous. This TCR was recovered from a woman in her 30s in good health and CMV-seronegative. This CDR3 reads CASSLARDTGELFF. CDR3 bases: TGTGCCAGCAGCTTAGCGCGTGACACCGGGGAGCTGTTTTTT.